The present T cell receptor (beta chain) was sequenced within a study of a mutant IDH1 vaccine in newly diagnosed glioma. Study at large: The first vaccination came 4-6 weeks after radiotherapy alone, or with temozolomide cycles. Overall study findings and caveats: Most patients, approximately 93%, showed vaccine-induced immune responses.

TCRdb's table, derived via immunoSEQ multiplex PCR, lists solely in-frame clones and lacks some. The sample lists tens of thousands of clones, roughly 80% occurring once. V shed 2 bases, J shed 4 bases, and the junction held 6 bases outside the gene matches. Germline CDR1 KGHSH, CDR2 LQKENI. This CDR3 spans 15 amino acids. As to time point: week 47, end of study. Topical imiquimod accompanied each vaccine dose, which consisted of 300 ug of mutant IDH1 20-mer peptide. Astrocytomas found in donors were new, WHO grade 3 or 4, IDH1-mutant and ATRX-lost. Points on this clone: What it recognizes is unknown.

The V gene is TRBV18, the J gene TRBJ2-3; 7 nucleotides match TRBD2. The sample here was PBMCs, taken from a glioma patient whose treatment included an IDH1 peptide vaccine. This clonotype originated in a man aged 45-65 years with glioma. CDR3 nucleotide sequence: TGTGCCAGCTCACCAGTTGCGGGGGTGGCAGATACGCAGTATTTT. Residues: CASSPVAGVADTQYF.